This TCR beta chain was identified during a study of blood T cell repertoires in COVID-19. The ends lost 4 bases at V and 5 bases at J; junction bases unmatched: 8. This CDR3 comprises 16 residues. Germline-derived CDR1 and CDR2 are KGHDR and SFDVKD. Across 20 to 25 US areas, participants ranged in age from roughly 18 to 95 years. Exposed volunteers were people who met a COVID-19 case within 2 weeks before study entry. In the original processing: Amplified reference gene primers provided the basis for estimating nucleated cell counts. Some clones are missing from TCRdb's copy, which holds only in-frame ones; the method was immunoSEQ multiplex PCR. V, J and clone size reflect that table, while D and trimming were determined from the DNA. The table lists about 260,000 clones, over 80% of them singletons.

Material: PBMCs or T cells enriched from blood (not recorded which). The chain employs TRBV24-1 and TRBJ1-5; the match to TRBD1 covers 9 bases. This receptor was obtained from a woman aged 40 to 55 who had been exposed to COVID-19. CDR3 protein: CATSDSGTGTYQPQHF. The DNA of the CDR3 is TGTGCCACCAGTGACTCCGGGACAGGGACCTATCAGCCCCAGCATTTT.